A selection of T cell receptor beta chains follows, all from one sample in a study of identical twins. TCRdb redid the calling of the 5' RACE reads with MiXCR, one entry per CDR3 protein. The sample shows 450,000 to 650,000 distinct CDR3 sequences, just under 10% of them seen only once. These data also formed part of another study, on yellow fever vaccine responses in identical twins.

The sample taken for sequencing was PBMCs. The receptors shown here come from a woman between 18 and 29 years old in good health. CDR3s include the opening cysteine and the closing phenylalanine or tryptophan. The D gene is left open where the match is weak. Some rows have no size entry. The others give once, few or many, or a class for an expanded clone.

d_gene: TRBD1
j_gene: TRBJ2-7
abundance: -
v_gene: TRBV29-1
CDR3aa: CSVPGGLHEQYF
CDR3nt: TGCAGCGTTCCAGGGGGCCTCCACGAGCAGTACTTC

d_gene: -
j_gene: TRBJ2-1
abundance: many
v_gene: TRBV5-1
CDR3aa: CASSPGAGTNEQFF
CDR3nt: TGCGCCAGCAGCCCAGGGGCAGGGACAAATGAGCAGTTCTTC

d_gene: TRBD1
j_gene: TRBJ2-4
abundance: few
v_gene: TRBV4-3
CDR3aa: CASSQASTGGLGIQYF
CDR3nt: TGCGCCAGCAGCCAAGCCAGTACAGGGGGCTTGGGCATTCAGTACTTC

d_gene: -
j_gene: TRBJ2-7
abundance: many
v_gene: TRBV29-1
CDR3aa: CSAVTRNEQYF
CDR3nt: TGCAGCGCGGTTACACGCAACGAGCAGTACTTC

d_gene: TRBD1
j_gene: TRBJ2-7
abundance: -
v_gene: TRBV7-2
CDR3aa: CASSSDRGLEQYF
CDR3nt: TGTGCCAGCAGCTCCGACAGGGGGCTCGAGCAGTACTTC

d_gene: -
j_gene: TRBJ2-7
abundance: few
v_gene: TRBV7-2
CDR3aa: CASSQQSGPYEQYF
CDR3nt: TGTGCCAGCAGCCAACAGTCTGGGCCCTACGAGCAGTACTTC

d_gene: TRBD1
j_gene: TRBJ2-2
abundance: -
v_gene: TRBV11-1
CDR3aa: CASSTDRESNTGELFF
CDR3nt: TGTGCCAGCAGCACAGACAGGGAGTCGAACACCGGGGAGCTGTTTTTT

d_gene: -
j_gene: TRBJ2-2
abundance: few
v_gene: TRBV7-8
CDR3aa: CASSRGASRKNTGELFF
CDR3nt: TGTGCCAGCAGCCGAGGGGCTAGCAGAAAGAACACCGGGGAGCTGTTTTTT

d_gene: TRBD2
j_gene: TRBJ2-2
abundance: -
v_gene: TRBV4-3
CDR3aa: CASSQDRLAGNTGELFF
CDR3nt: TGCGCCAGCAGCCAAGATCGCCTAGCGGGAAACACCGGGGAGCTGTTTTTT

d_gene: -
j_gene: TRBJ2-1
abundance: few
v_gene: TRBV11-3
CDR3aa: CASSLVQGGGQIFPSSYNEQFF
CDR3nt: TGTGCCAGCAGCTTAGTACAGGGGGGGGGCCAAATATTCCCGAGCTCCTACAATGAGCAGTTCTTC

d_gene: -
j_gene: TRBJ2-7
abundance: -
v_gene: TRBV7-2
CDR3aa: CASSLEVRTYEQYF
CDR3nt: TGTGCCAGCAGCTTAGAGGTCAGAACCTACGAGCAGTACTTC

d_gene: -
j_gene: TRBJ1-1
abundance: -
v_gene: TRBV30
CDR3aa: CAWSVWGTEAFF
CDR3nt: TGTGCCTGGAGTGTATGGGGAACTGAAGCTTTCTTT

d_gene: TRBD1
j_gene: TRBJ2-7
abundance: few
v_gene: TRBV9
CDR3aa: CASSGQGIGEQYF
CDR3nt: TGTGCCAGCAGCGGACAGGGGATAGGCGAGCAGTACTTC

d_gene: -
j_gene: TRBJ1-6
abundance: many
v_gene: TRBV12-3/TRBV12-4
CDR3aa: CASSYRVESPLHF
CDR3nt: TGTGCCAGCAGTTACAGGGTAGAGTCACCCCTCCACTTT

d_gene: TRBD2
j_gene: TRBJ2-1
abundance: few
v_gene: TRBV14
CDR3aa: CASSLQIGTSSYNEQFF
CDR3nt: TGTGCCAGCAGCCTACAAATCGGGACTAGTAGCTACAATGAGCAGTTCTTC

d_gene: TRBD2
j_gene: TRBJ2-3
abundance: few
v_gene: TRBV14
CDR3aa: CASSSRRERTDTQYF
CDR3nt: TGTGCCAGCAGCTCCAGGCGGGAGCGCACAGATACGCAGTATTTT

d_gene: TRBD1
j_gene: TRBJ2-1
abundance: few
v_gene: TRBV12-3/TRBV12-4
CDR3aa: CASRRDSEQFF
CDR3nt: TGTGCCAGCAGACGGGACAGTGAGCAGTTCTTC

d_gene: -
j_gene: TRBJ2-7
abundance: few
v_gene: TRBV5-5
CDR3aa: CASSLEPRGPGEQYF
CDR3nt: TGTGCCAGCAGCTTGGAACCGCGGGGCCCTGGCGAGCAGTACTTC

d_gene: -
j_gene: TRBJ2-1
abundance: -
v_gene: TRBV6-2/TRBV6-3
CDR3aa: CASRIMGGVSYNEQFF
CDR3nt: TGTGCCAGCAGGATAATGGGGGGAGTTTCCTACAATGAGCAGTTCTTC

d_gene: TRBD2
j_gene: TRBJ2-7
abundance: many
v_gene: TRBV28
CDR3aa: CASSSSSGSSYEQYF
CDR3nt: TGTGCCAGCAGTTCCTCTAGCGGGAGCTCCTACGAGCAGTACTTC

d_gene: -
j_gene: TRBJ1-2
abundance: few
v_gene: TRBV4-3
CDR3aa: CASSQDFRAHYGYTF
CDR3nt: TGCGCCAGCAGCCAAGATTTCCGGGCCCACTATGGCTACACCTTC

d_gene: TRBD2
j_gene: TRBJ2-3
abundance: -
v_gene: TRBV4-3
CDR3aa: CASSQRTSGRADTQYF
CDR3nt: TGCGCCAGCAGCCAAAGGACTAGCGGGAGGGCCGATACGCAGTATTTT

d_gene: -
j_gene: TRBJ2-1
abundance: few
v_gene: TRBV7-2
CDR3aa: CASSRGQSPNEQFF
CDR3nt: TGTGCCAGCAGCCGCGGACAATCTCCCAATGAGCAGTTCTTC

d_gene: -
j_gene: TRBJ1-2
abundance: many
v_gene: TRBV5-1
CDR3aa: CASSLGAADYGYTF
CDR3nt: TGCGCCAGCAGCTTGGGGGCGGCCGACTATGGCTACACCTTC

d_gene: TRBD1
j_gene: TRBJ2-5
abundance: -
v_gene: TRBV27
CDR3aa: CASSPTGIVSGAQYF
CDR3nt: TGTGCCAGCAGCCCGACAGGGATCGTTTCTGGGGCCCAGTACTTC

d_gene: -
j_gene: TRBJ2-3
abundance: few
v_gene: TRBV9
CDR3aa: CASSVLVTDTQYF
CDR3nt: TGTGCCAGCAGCGTACTAGTCACAGATACGCAGTATTTT

d_gene: TRBD1
j_gene: TRBJ2-1
abundance: few
v_gene: TRBV6-4
CDR3aa: CASSRTGENEQFF
CDR3nt: TGTGCCAGCAGCAGGACAGGGGAGAATGAGCAGTTCTTC

d_gene: -
j_gene: TRBJ1-2
abundance: -
v_gene: TRBV2
CDR3aa: CASSPSGNYGYTF
CDR3nt: TGTGCCAGCAGTCCTTCAGGGAACTATGGCTACACCTTC

d_gene: -
j_gene: TRBJ2-1
abundance: -
v_gene: TRBV20-1
CDR3aa: CSATRHNEQFF
CDR3nt: TGCAGTGCCACCCGGCACAATGAGCAGTTCTTC

d_gene: TRBD1
j_gene: TRBJ2-7
abundance: few
v_gene: TRBV2
CDR3aa: CASSGQGAHEQYF
CDR3nt: TGTGCCAGCAGTGGACAGGGGGCCCACGAGCAGTACTTC

d_gene: -
j_gene: TRBJ2-7
abundance: few
v_gene: TRBV27
CDR3aa: CASSLRGREAYEQYF
CDR3nt: TGTGCCAGCAGTTTACGAGGAAGGGAGGCCTACGAGCAGTACTTC

d_gene: TRBD2
j_gene: TRBJ2-1
abundance: few
v_gene: TRBV27
CDR3aa: CASSASGRLDEQFF
CDR3nt: TGTGCCAGCAGTGCCAGCGGGAGACTAGATGAGCAGTTCTTC

d_gene: -
j_gene: TRBJ2-7
abundance: few
v_gene: TRBV12-3/TRBV12-4
CDR3aa: CASSLKVLRLGDEQYF
CDR3nt: TGTGCCAGCAGTTTAAAGGTGCTCCGTCTAGGGGACGAGCAGTACTTC

d_gene: -
j_gene: TRBJ2-1
abundance: -
v_gene: TRBV5-5
CDR3aa: CASRRPGTNYNEQFF
CDR3nt: TGTGCCAGCCGCCGACCGGGGACCAACTACAATGAGCAGTTCTTC

d_gene: TRBD2
j_gene: TRBJ2-3
abundance: few
v_gene: TRBV20-1
CDR3aa: CSAHGLAVTDTQYF
CDR3nt: TGCAGTGCTCACGGACTAGCGGTCACAGATACGCAGTATTTT

d_gene: TRBD1
j_gene: TRBJ1-1
abundance: many
v_gene: TRBV12-3/TRBV12-4
CDR3aa: CASTPWGGGRNTEAFF
CDR3nt: TGTGCCAGCACCCCCTGGGGAGGGGGCAGGAACACTGAAGCTTTCTTT

d_gene: -
j_gene: TRBJ1-2
abundance: -
v_gene: TRBV11-2
CDR3aa: CASSLWDTLNYGYTF
CDR3nt: TGTGCCAGCAGCTTATGGGACACCCTTAACTATGGCTACACCTTC

d_gene: -
j_gene: TRBJ2-7
abundance: few
v_gene: TRBV20-1
CDR3aa: CSARGKAGVYEQYF
CDR3nt: TGCAGTGCCAGGGGGAAGGCGGGAGTTTACGAGCAGTACTTC

d_gene: TRBD2
j_gene: TRBJ2-1
abundance: many
v_gene: TRBV5-1
CDR3aa: CASSPSGRSYNEQFF
CDR3nt: TGCGCCAGCAGCCCTAGCGGGAGGTCCTACAATGAGCAGTTCTTC

d_gene: -
j_gene: TRBJ2-1
abundance: many
v_gene: TRBV5-1
CDR3aa: CASSLTGQTYNEQFF
CDR3nt: TGCGCCAGCAGCTTGACAGGTCAAACCTACAATGAGCAGTTCTTC

d_gene: -
j_gene: TRBJ2-3
abundance: -
v_gene: TRBV3-2
CDR3aa: CACSQEPRGLDTQYF
CDR3nt: TGTGCCTGCAGCCAAGAGCCGAGGGGGCTAGATACGCAGTATTTT

d_gene: -
j_gene: TRBJ2-7
abundance: -
v_gene: TRBV5-1
CDR3aa: CASRGAPLVGPGVKQYF
CDR3nt: TGCGCCAGCAGGGGGGCACCGCTCGTAGGGCCGGGGGTGAAGCAGTACTTC

d_gene: TRBD1
j_gene: TRBJ2-5
abundance: many
v_gene: TRBV27
CDR3aa: CASSYRGQGVETQYF
CDR3nt: TGTGCCAGCAGTTACAGGGGACAAGGGGTAGAGACCCAGTACTTC

d_gene: -
j_gene: TRBJ2-2
abundance: -
v_gene: TRBV11-2
CDR3aa: CASSPLNGNTGELFF
CDR3nt: TGTGCCAGCAGTCCTCTTAACGGGAACACCGGGGAGCTGTTTTTT

d_gene: -
j_gene: TRBJ1-4
abundance: -
v_gene: TRBV3-1
CDR3aa: CASSPPRPGGEKLFF
CDR3nt: TGTGCCAGCAGCCCCCCCCGGCCCGGGGGTGAAAAACTGTTTTTT

d_gene: -
j_gene: TRBJ1-1
abundance: few
v_gene: TRBV6-2/TRBV6-3
CDR3aa: CASSSRVGPNTEAFF
CDR3nt: TGTGCCAGCAGTAGCCGGGTGGGCCCGAACACTGAAGCTTTCTTT

d_gene: TRBD1
j_gene: TRBJ2-1
abundance: many
v_gene: TRBV7-2
CDR3aa: CASSPAGGRNNEQFF
CDR3nt: TGTGCCAGCAGCCCGGCAGGGGGTAGGAACAATGAGCAGTTCTTC

d_gene: -
j_gene: TRBJ2-1
abundance: -
v_gene: TRBV20-1
CDR3aa: CSATIGTIYNEQFF
CDR3nt: TGCAGTGCCACTATCGGGACCATCTACAATGAGCAGTTCTTC

d_gene: -
j_gene: TRBJ2-7
abundance: few
v_gene: TRBV10-3
CDR3aa: CAIFNGNEQYF
CDR3nt: TGTGCCATCTTTAACGGGAACGAGCAGTACTTC

d_gene: -
j_gene: TRBJ2-5
abundance: once
v_gene: TRBV28
CDR3aa: CASSRPSISETQYF
CDR3nt: TGTGCCAGCAGTCGACCTTCAATATCGGAGACCCAGTACTTC

d_gene: -
j_gene: TRBJ2-4
abundance: many
v_gene: TRBV18
CDR3aa: CASSPLPGFSDKNIQYF
CDR3nt: TGTGCCAGCTCACCACTGCCAGGGTTTTCGGACAAAAACATTCAGTACTTC

d_gene: -
j_gene: TRBJ2-3
abundance: few
v_gene: TRBV20-1
CDR3aa: CSARDLGAAFTDTQYF
CDR3nt: TGCAGTGCTAGAGATCTAGGGGCAGCGTTCACAGATACGCAGTATTTT

d_gene: -
j_gene: TRBJ2-3
abundance: few
v_gene: TRBV20-1
CDR3aa: CSARQGSHSTDTQYF
CDR3nt: TGCAGTGCTAGACAGGGGTCCCATAGCACAGATACGCAGTATTTT

d_gene: TRBD2
j_gene: TRBJ2-1
abundance: few
v_gene: TRBV29-1
CDR3aa: CSARGLAGNNEQFF
CDR3nt: TGCAGCGCCCGGGGACTAGCGGGAAACAATGAGCAGTTCTTC

d_gene: TRBD1
j_gene: TRBJ2-5
abundance: many
v_gene: TRBV6-2/TRBV6-3
CDR3aa: CASSYDRGRWETQYF
CDR3nt: TGTGCCAGCAGTTACGACAGGGGGCGATGGGAGACCCAGTACTTC

d_gene: -
j_gene: TRBJ2-1
abundance: few
v_gene: TRBV27
CDR3aa: CASSEPSGPTYNEQFF
CDR3nt: TGTGCCAGCAGTGAGCCCTCCGGACCCACATACAATGAGCAGTTCTTC

d_gene: -
j_gene: TRBJ1-1
abundance: many
v_gene: TRBV4-2
CDR3aa: CASSQEAVGQSGTEAFF
CDR3nt: TGTGCCAGCAGCCAAGAGGCTGTTGGACAGTCTGGCACTGAAGCTTTCTTT

d_gene: TRBD2
j_gene: TRBJ2-1
abundance: -
v_gene: TRBV28
CDR3aa: CVSSFALAGADEQFF
CDR3nt: TGTGTCAGCAGTTTTGCGCTAGCGGGGGCGGATGAGCAGTTCTTC

d_gene: -
j_gene: TRBJ2-7
abundance: many
v_gene: TRBV3-1
CDR3aa: CASSPWEGVTYEQYF
CDR3nt: TGTGCCAGCAGCCCCTGGGAGGGGGTCACCTACGAGCAGTACTTC

d_gene: -
j_gene: TRBJ2-3
abundance: -
v_gene: TRBV29-1
CDR3aa: CSVEFSGYSQYF
CDR3nt: TGCAGCGTTGAATTTTCAGGGTATTCGCAGTATTTT